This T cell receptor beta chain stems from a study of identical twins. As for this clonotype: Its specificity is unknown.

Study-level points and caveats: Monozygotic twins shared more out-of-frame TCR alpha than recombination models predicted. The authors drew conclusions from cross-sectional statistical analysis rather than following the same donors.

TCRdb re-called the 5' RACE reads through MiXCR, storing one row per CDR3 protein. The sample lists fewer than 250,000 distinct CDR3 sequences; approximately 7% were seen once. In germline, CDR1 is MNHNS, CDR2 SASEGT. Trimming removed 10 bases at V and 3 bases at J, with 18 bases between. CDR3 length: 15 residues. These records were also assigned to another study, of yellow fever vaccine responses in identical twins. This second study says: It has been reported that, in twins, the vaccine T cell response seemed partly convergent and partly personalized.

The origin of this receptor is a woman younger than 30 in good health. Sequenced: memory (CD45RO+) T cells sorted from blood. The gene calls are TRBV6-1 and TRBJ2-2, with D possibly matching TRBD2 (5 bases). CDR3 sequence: CATAPHGGDTGELFF. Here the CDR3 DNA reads TGTGCCACAGCCCCCCACGGAGGCGACACCGGGGAGCTGTTTTTT.